The TCR beta chain under discussion was sequenced for a study of OX40 agonist ivuxolimab in advanced cancers. Study-level background: Past anti-PD-1, anti-PD-L1 or anti-CTLA-4 therapy was accepted, and 40% to 50% had received some. Study-level points and caveats: Compared with CD4+, CD8+ T cells on average had more expanded clones.

The CDR3 loop spans 19 amino acids. The V end was cut by 0 bases, the J end by 1 base, with 21 bases between. CDR1 is LNHNV, CDR2 YYDKDF, per germline (reference sequence). Using immunoSEQ multiplex PCR, the repertoire was profiled, and TCRdb retains in-frame clones only, with some absent. The sample has roughly 46,000 clones, over 75% seen once. To note about this clone: The target antigen is unknown.

This clonotype was obtained from an adult with an advanced solid tumor such as melanoma, head and neck, liver or kidney cancer. Sample: CD4+ or CD8+ T cells sorted from blood, taken in a trial of the OX40 agonist ivuxolimab. The genes are TRBV15 and TRBJ1-1, with D possibly matching TRBD1 (6 bases). The CDR3 DNA reads as TGTGCCACCAGCAGAGAGACAGTCGGCACAGGGCCGAGGAACACTGAAGCTTTCTTT. Its translation is CATSRETVGTGPRNTEAFF. The variable domain in full, with the rest retrieved from reference TRBV15 and TRBJ1-1, is DAMVIQNPRYQVTQFGKPVTLSCSQTLNHNVMYWYQQKSSQAPKLLFHYYDKDFNNEADTPDNFQSRRPNTSFCFLDIRSPGLGDTAMYLCATSRETVGTGPRNTEAFFGQGTRLTVV.